This is a list of T cell receptor beta chains from one sample in a study of blood T cell repertoires in COVID-19. Generated by immunoSEQ multiplex PCR, the TCRdb table keeps only in-frame clones and is missing some. The table has under 350,000 clones, 85% to 90% seen once. Material: peripheral blood. The receptors here all came from a man aged 35 to 55 with acute or convalescent COVID-19. CDR3s include the opening cysteine and the closing phenylalanine or tryptophan. Fields, in order: D gene, J gene, V gene, clone size, CDR3 protein, CDR3 DNA. D genes are given only for firm matches. Clone size appears in some rows only: once, few, many, or a class for an expanded clone.

D: TRBD2; J: TRBJ2-1; V: TRBV2; size: once; CDR3: CASSESSGSYNEQFF; DNA: TGTGCCAGCAGTGAATCTAGCGGCTCCTACAATGAGCAGTTCTTC
D: -; J: TRBJ2-1; V: TRBV5-4; size: few; CDR3: CASSFMDFSHNEQFF; DNA: TGTGCCAGCAGCTTTATGGACTTTTCTCACAATGAGCAGTTCTTC
D: -; J: TRBJ1-1; V: TRBV2; size: -; CDR3: CASSEGGGQAFF; DNA: TGTGCCAGCAGTGAAGGCGGGGGGCAAGCTTTCTTT
D: -; J: TRBJ1-3; V: TRBV19; size: -; CDR3: CASRDDRSPSGNTIYF; DNA: TGTGCCAGTAGGGATGACAGGTCTCCTTCTGGAAACACCATATATTTT
D: -; J: TRBJ1-5; V: TRBV19; size: -; CDR3: CASSRRDSGFQPQHF; DNA: TGTGCCAGTAGTAGGAGGGACTCTGGGTTTCAGCCCCAGCATTTT
D: TRBD1; J: TRBJ1-2; V: TRBV27; size: -; CDR3: CASSLEGQGGYTF; DNA: TGTGCCAGCAGTTTAGAAGGACAGGGAGGCTACACCTTC
D: -; J: TRBJ1-1; V: TRBV5-1; size: -; CDR3: CASSFGAGMNTEAFF; DNA: TGCGCCAGCAGCTTCGGGGCGGGGATGAACACTGAAGCTTTCTTT
D: -; J: TRBJ1-2; V: TRBV7-9; size: few; CDR3: CASRGGAGVYGYTF; DNA: TGTGCCAGCAGGGGAGGGGCAGGGGTGTATGGCTACACCTTC
D: -; J: TRBJ1-2; V: TRBV5-1; size: few; CDR3: CASSLGGLYGYTF; DNA: TGCGCCAGCAGCTTGGGCGGCCTCTATGGCTACACCTTC
D: -; J: TRBJ1-1; V: TRBV3-1/TRBV3-2; size: -; CDR3: CASMRNTEAFF; DNA: TGTGCCAGCATGAGGAACACTGAAGCTTTCTTT
D: -; J: TRBJ2-1; V: TRBV10-3; size: -; CDR3: CAISEWRIREYNEQFF; DNA: TGTGCCATCAGTGAGTGGAGGATCCGCGAGTACAATGAGCAGTTCTTC
D: -; J: TRBJ2-7; V: TRBV4-2; size: -; CDR3: CASSQDPTIYEQYF; DNA: TGTGCCAGCAGCCAAGATCCAACTATCTACGAGCAGTACTTC
D: TRBD1; J: TRBJ1-2; V: TRBV6-5; size: once; CDR3: CASSTGGSSYGYTF; DNA: TGTGCCAGCAGTACAGGGGGCTCGAGCTATGGCTACACCTTC
D: TRBD1; J: TRBJ1-1; V: TRBV2; size: -; CDR3: CASSAKGQGIRDTEAFF; DNA: TGTGCCAGCAGTGCTAAAGGACAGGGGATTAGGGACACTGAAGCTTTCTTT
D: TRBD1; J: TRBJ2-7; V: TRBV25-1; size: -; CDR3: CASSQAGGTGYDYEQYF; DNA: TGTGCCAGCAGCCAAGCCGGGGGGACAGGGTATGACTACGAGCAGTACTTC
D: -; J: TRBJ1-5; V: TRBV19; size: few; CDR3: CASGAGVGQPQHF; DNA: TGTGCCAGTGGGGCAGGGGTCGGTCAGCCCCAGCATTTT
D: -; J: TRBJ1-1; V: TRBV5-5; size: -; CDR3: CASSLGGSTEAFF; DNA: TGTGCCAGCAGCTTGGGAGGGTCCACTGAAGCTTTCTTT
D: -; J: TRBJ1-2; V: TRBV5-5; size: -; CDR3: CASSSGSGVYGYTF; DNA: TGTGCCAGCAGTTCTGGGTCGGGAGTCTATGGCTACACCTTC
D: -; J: TRBJ1-6; V: TRBV12-3/TRBV12-4; size: -; CDR3: CASSLEGSPLHF; DNA: TGTGCCAGCAGTTTGGAGGGTTCACCCCTCCACTTT
D: TRBD1; J: TRBJ2-1; V: TRBV24-1; size: -; CDR3: CATSDFGDSYNEQFF; DNA: TGTGCCACCAGTGATTTCGGGGACAGCTACAATGAGCAGTTCTTC
D: -; J: TRBJ1-2; V: TRBV5-1; size: -; CDR3: CASSNPATVLAHGYTF; DNA: TGCGCCAGCAGCAACCCGGCGACAGTACTGGCCCATGGCTACACCTTC
D: -; J: TRBJ2-2; V: TRBV24-1; size: few; CDR3: CATSLGGNTGELFF; DNA: TGTGCCACCAGTTTAGGGGGGAACACCGGGGAGCTGTTTTTT
D: TRBD1; J: TRBJ1-1; V: TRBV7-9; size: -; CDR3: CASSLGVRGSQEAFF; DNA: TGTGCCAGCAGCTTAGGGGTCAGGGGGTCTCAAGAAGCTTTCTTT
D: TRBD1; J: TRBJ1-4; V: TRBV5-1; size: -; CDR3: CASSLEGAREKLFF; DNA: TGCGCCAGCAGCTTAGAGGGGGCGCGTGAAAAACTGTTTTTT
D: -; J: TRBJ2-7; V: TRBV4-2; size: -; CDR3: CASSQETGIREQYF; DNA: TGTGCCAGCAGCCAAGAAACAGGGATTAGGGAGCAGTACTTC
D: -; J: TRBJ1-1; V: TRBV27; size: once; CDR3: CASSLRGGFTEAFF; DNA: TGTGCCAGCAGTCTAAGGGGAGGGTTCACTGAAGCTTTCTTT
D: -; J: TRBJ1-2; V: TRBV19; size: once; CDR3: CASSPYPGNYGYTF; DNA: TGTGCCAGTAGTCCTTACCCAGGGAACTATGGCTACACCTTC
D: -; J: TRBJ2-6; V: TRBV5-1; size: -; CDR3: CASSPGIGEFAGANVLTF; DNA: TGCGCCAGCAGCCCAGGTATAGGGGAATTTGCTGGGGCCAACGTCCTGACTTTC
D: TRBD1; J: TRBJ1-5; V: TRBV9; size: -; CDR3: CASSGGTGPQPQHF; DNA: TGTGCCAGCAGCGGAGGGACAGGGCCTCAGCCCCAGCATTTT
D: -; J: TRBJ2-1; V: TRBV14; size: once; CDR3: CASSLTYYNEQFF; DNA: TGTGCCAGCAGCCTGACTTACTACAATGAGCAGTTCTTC
D: -; J: TRBJ1-1; V: TRBV2; size: -; CDR3: CASRLAGRDGTEAFF; DNA: TGTGCCAGCAGGCTGGCGGGCCGAGATGGCACTGAAGCTTTCTTT
D: TRBD1; J: TRBJ1-5; V: TRBV6-5; size: once; CDR3: CASSYRDSPQPQHF; DNA: TGTGCCAGCAGTTACAGGGACAGCCCACAGCCCCAGCATTTT
D: TRBD2; J: TRBJ2-1; V: TRBV9; size: -; CDR3: CASSVGSSGGSGEQFF; DNA: TGTGCCAGCAGCGTAGGTAGTAGCGGGGGGTCGGGTGAGCAGTTCTTC
D: TRBD1; J: TRBJ2-3; V: TRBV10-1; size: -; CDR3: CASSESNRGADTQYF; DNA: TGCGCCAGCAGTGAGTCTAACAGGGGAGCAGATACGCAGTATTTT
D: -; J: TRBJ1-1; V: TRBV2; size: -; CDR3: CASTVTLGTEAFF; DNA: TGTGCCAGCACCGTGACTTTGGGCACTGAAGCTTTCTTT
D: -; J: TRBJ2-2; V: TRBV25-1; size: -; CDR3: CASSRTGELFF; DNA: TGTGCCAGCAGCCGCACCGGGGAGCTGTTTTTT
D: TRBD1; J: TRBJ2-7; V: TRBV2; size: once; CDR3: CASSGTGLGEQYF; DNA: TGTGCCAGCAGTGGGACAGGGCTGGGCGAGCAGTACTTC